A selection of T cell receptor beta chains follows, all from one sample in a study of beta chain features in type 1 diabetes. The assay was immunoSEQ multiplex PCR, and TCRdb's table has in-frame clones only and misses some. The table lists 850,000 to 900,000 clones, 17% of them singletons. The sample comprised naive CD4+ T cells from blood. Receptors originate from a woman in her late teens or twenties in good health. The conserved cysteine and the conserved F or W are not part of the CDR3 here. Size is stated for part of the rows, as once, few or many counts, or as a class when the clone is expanded.

V,size,CDR3
TRBV9,.,ASSVDSGTYNEQF
TRBV29-1,few,SVAGQDHSGSGTYEQY
TRBV7-2,few,ASSTRGTYEQY
TRBV9,few,ASSQGTTDTQY
TRBV5-6,.,ASSLRTGAADTQY
TRBV28,.,ASSTREGEQY
TRBV4-1,.,ASSQDLGPGANVLT
TRBV28,.,ASSSPPRGIYGYT
TRBV28,.,ASSPFWQGLNQPQH
TRBV28,few,ASSLGTSGTDTQY
TRBV7-8,.,ASSPTSGSGEQY
TRBV2,.,ASGGLAGRYEQY
TRBV19,.,ASSMLGTQY
TRBV28,few,ASSGHDRPPLF